There are many counts of the clone carrying this T cell receptor (beta chain). Its antigen is undetermined. Arm-PCR of CDR3 regions and iRepertoire HTBI primers were the basis on which TCR beta libraries were built. TCRdb analysed the multiplex PCR reads with MiXCR anew, one entry per CDR3 protein. The table shows around 450,000 distinct CDR3 sequences, with under 25% occurring only once. Regarding time point: persistent/refractory GD, antithyroid drugs over 5 years with positive TRAb. Construction of the TCR library relied on RNA isolated from PBMCs. The authors drew approximately 8.1 milliliters of peripheral blood into EDTA tubes. These data originate in a study of regulatory T cells in long-lasting Graves disease. Study results and caveats: The study found TRBV28, TRBJ1-2 and TRBJ2-5 favored in persistent disease. The study found persistent patients shared more public clonotypes (fewer than 3,000) than new patients (over 850).

V was clipped by 0 bases and J by 10 bases, with 13 bases between them. The CDR3 totals 14 residues. CDR1 DFQATT and CDR2 SNEGSKA come from the germline V gene (reference sequence). The sample consisted of peripheral blood mononuclear cells (PBMCs), taken when the disease was refractory, from a patient treated with antithyroid drugs. The receptor comes from a female donor with Graves disease. V is TRBV20-1 and J is TRBJ1-6, with TRBD1 as a possible D gene (5 bases). CDR3 loop: CSARDRRGGSPLHF. The CDR3 DNA sequence: TGCAGTGCTAGAGATAGGAGGGGTGGCTCACCCCTCCACTTT.